Sequencing of this T cell receptor beta chain was carried out in a study of cytomegalovirus exposure and HLA in healthy donors listed by TCRdb under 2017. For the study in its entirety: According to a later analysis, the 120 or so validation repertoires were produced on the same platform as the 680 or so repertoires of the first cohort. The aim of the study was to test whether cataloging public T cell receptors could identify signatures of past pathogen exposure. The study combined high-throughput TCR immunosequencing, statistical association of individual TCRs with disease status, and machine learning to predict cytomegalovirus infection status. Besides the first cohort of about 730 subjects, a separate validation cohort made up of over a hundred different subjects was used.

General conclusions and limits of the study: The study listed approximately 150 TCR beta chains as associated with cytomegalovirus. Most TCR sequences were seen in very few donors, while some public TCRs were found in many individuals. All 110 or so repertoires were used to score co-occurrence in the validation cohort in a later analysis, because that analysis had no HLA typing for the cohort. A later analysis found that TCRs clustered in the first cohort also tended to co-occur in the roughly 120 validation repertoires, with about 94% of cluster scores above 0. In vitro tests confirmed that a few of the cytomegalovirus-associated TCR beta chains recognize cytomegalovirus antigens. The authors suggested that the approach could potentially be extended to other disease states and immunological phenotypes. The classifier was reported to diagnose cytomegalovirus status with high specificity and sensitivity in both the original and validation cohorts.

A remark on this clone: The target of this receptor is not known. The record has no base qualities; no much larger clone is one base away.

The CDR3, cysteine through phenylalanine, is 14 amino acids long. The retained sequence is limited to the CDR3, 42 bases, with the frame set at the first base. CDR1 and CDR2 were assigned from the germline V gene as SGHVS and FQNEAQ. V and J lose 5 bases and 3 bases, and a span of 14 bases separates them. Donors formed part of the validation cohort, which comprised 120 subjects and was distinct from the first cohort of roughly 600 subjects. Receptor libraries were prepared by the immunoSEQ multiplex PCR assay. As for the authors' bioinformatics: A statistical classification framework was built to diagnose cytomegalovirus status from the catalog of TCR beta chain sequences. In its TCRdb copy, this immuneACCESS table keeps in-frame sequences only and misses some clones. Where compared with another copy, unresolved V genes explain less than half of these, and the others have no known cause. For V, J and clone size, that table is used; D and trimming come from the DNA. The sample includes approximately 160,000 clones, with 85% to 90% observed a single time. The ten most abundant clones make up more than 3.5% of the sample.

The sequenced sample was PBMCs. This chain is built from TRBV7-8 and TRBJ2-7; TRBD2 could be the D gene, as 5 bases match. This receptor was taken from a man aged 18 to 30 in good health and CMV-seropositive. The DNA is as follows: TGTGCCAGCAGCATGAGGGCAGGTCGCTACGAGCAGTACTTC. It encodes CASSMRAGRYEQYF.